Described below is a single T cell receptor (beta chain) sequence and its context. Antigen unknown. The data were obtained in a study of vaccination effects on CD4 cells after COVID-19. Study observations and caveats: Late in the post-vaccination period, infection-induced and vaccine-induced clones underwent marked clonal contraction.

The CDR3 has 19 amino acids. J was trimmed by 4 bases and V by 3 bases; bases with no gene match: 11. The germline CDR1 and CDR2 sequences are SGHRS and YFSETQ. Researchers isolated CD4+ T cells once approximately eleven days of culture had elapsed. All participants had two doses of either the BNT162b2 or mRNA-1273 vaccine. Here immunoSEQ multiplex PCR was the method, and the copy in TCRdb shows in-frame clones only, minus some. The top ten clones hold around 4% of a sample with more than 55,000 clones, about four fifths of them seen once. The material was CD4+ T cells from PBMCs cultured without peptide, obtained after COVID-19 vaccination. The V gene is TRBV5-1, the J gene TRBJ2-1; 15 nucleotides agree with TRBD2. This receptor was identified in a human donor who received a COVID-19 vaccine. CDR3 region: CASSSRTSGRAGVYNEQFF. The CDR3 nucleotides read TGCGCCAGCAGCTCCCGGACTAGCGGGAGGGCGGGGGTTTACAATGAGCAGTTCTTC.